The 8 T cell receptor beta chains presented below share a single source sample, sequenced in a study of T cell responses to AZD1222 COVID-19 vaccine. Sequenced by immunoSEQ multiplex PCR; TCRdb stores in-frame clones only, minus some. The sample holds roughly 120,000 clones, around 93% seen once. This sample comprised peripheral blood, obtained 28 days after the second AZD1222 dose. These receptors came from an adult who received the AZD1222 COVID-19 vaccine.

The chain is built from TRBV6-5 and TRBJ1-2, with D tentatively TRBD1 (5 bases). CDR3 size: 15 residues. CDR1 and CDR2 from the germline V gene are MNHEY and SVGAGI. Trimming took off 1 base at V and 3 bases at J, with 12 bases between the two ends. For the CDR3, the DNA is TGTGCCAGCAGTTACTTCCCAGGGTCAGACTATGGCTACACCTTC. It encodes CASSYFPGSDYGYTF.

The chain recombines TRBV28 with TRBJ2-2, with 8 nucleotides matching TRBD2. J was trimmed by 8 bases and V by 7 bases; bases with no gene match: 15. There are 16 residues in the CDR3. Per germline, CDR1 MDHEN and CDR2 SYDVKM. The CDR3 DNA reads TGTGCCAGCACTCCGGGGGGGGCCGTTAATGCAGGGGAGCTGTTTTTT. This translates into CASTPGGAVNAGELFF.

The chain is built from TRBV11-3 and TRBJ2-3; D gene uncertain. The CDR3 spans 13 residues. With 4 bases removed from V and 0 bases from J, the gap between germline ends came to 5 bases. Germline V lookup: CDR1 SGHNT, CDR2 YENEEA. CDR3 protein: CASSSPSTDTQYF. As DNA, the CDR3 is TGTGCCAGCAGCTCGCCTAGCACAGATACGCAGTATTTT.

The J gene is TRBJ1-4, the V gene TRBV5-1, with D perhaps TRBD1 (5 bases). CDR1 is SGHRS and CDR2 is YFSETQ in the germline V gene. The V gene lost 0 bases and the J gene lost 0 bases, with 12 bases spanning the gap. This CDR3 spans 17 amino acids. The CDR3 DNA is TGCGCCAGCAGCTTGGCGGGGACTCGGACAACTAATGAAAAACTGTTTTTT. It translates to CASSLAGTRTTNEKLFF. The full variable domain, in which reference TRBV5-1 and TRBJ1-4 provide the parts outside the CDR3, is KAGVTQTPRYLIKTRGQQVTLSCSPISGHRSVSWYQQTPGQGLQFLFEYFSETQRNKGNFPGRFSGRQFSNSRSEMNVSTLELGDSALYLCASSLAGTRTTNEKLFFGSGTQLSVL.

This clone was detected only once. This sequence joins TRBV28 and TRBJ1-5, with 7 positions matching TRBD1. V lost 8 bases, J lost 1 base, and 5 bases stayed unmatched. Germline V gene sequence: CDR1 MDHEN, CDR2 SYDVKM. This CDR3 region has 14 residues. The CDR3 coding sequence is TGTGCCAGCTATCAGGGGGGCAGCAATCAGCCCCAGCATTTT. Its translation is CASYQGGSNQPQHF.

The rearrangement links TRBV5-1 to TRBJ2-5, with 7 bases fitting TRBD1. V was pared by 0 bases and J by 5 bases, with 7 bases of the junction left unmatched. The CDR3 loop spans 15 amino acids. Germline CDR1 is SGHRS and CDR2 is YFSETQ. The CDR3 loop is CASSLEQGWFETQYF. DNA for the CDR3: TGCGCCAGCAGCTTGGAACAGGGGTGGTTCGAGACCCAGTACTTC.

The J gene is TRBJ2-1, the V gene TRBV15; possible D gene TRBD2, 6 bases. Germline CDR1 is LNHNV and CDR2 is YYDKDF (reference sequence). CDR3 length: 16 residues. The V gene lost 4 bases and the J gene lost 3 bases, with 16 bases spanning the gap. CDR3 DNA: TGTGCCACCAGCACTCCCCCGCGGGGCGGCTACAATGAGCAGTTCTTC. Residues: CATSTPPRGGYNEQFF.

J is TRBJ1-1 and V is TRBV4-2; weak D call: TRBD1 (5 bases). The CDR3 has 15 amino acids. Germline lookup yields CDR1 LGHNA and CDR2 YNFKEQ. Trimming took off 0 bases at V and 1 base at J, with 9 bases between the two ends. In DNA form, the CDR3 reads TGTGCCAGCAGCCAAGAAGTTGGGGGGAACACTGAAGCTTTCTTT. Translation: CASSQEVGGNTEAFF.